A single sample gave rise to the 8 T cell receptor beta chains below, sequenced in a study of T cell responses to AZD1222 COVID-19 vaccine. Clones were sequenced by immunoSEQ multiplex PCR, and TCRdb holds only the in-frame ones, with some missing. Of over 150,000 clones detected, roughly 90% appear once; the ten largest clones hold approximately 4.5%. The specimen was peripheral blood, collected 28 days after the second AZD1222 dose. The receptors come from an adult who received the AZD1222 COVID-19 vaccine.

The V call is TRBV25-1, the J call TRBJ1-1; a weak D match, TRBD1 (5 bases). Trimming took 4 bases from V and 6 from J, leaving 18 bases between them. The germline V gene has CDR1 MGHDK and CDR2 SYGVNS. This CDR3 region has 15 residues. Here the CDR3 DNA reads TGTGCCAGCAGTGGGAGCAGGGTTTCCGCGCCTGAAGCTTTCTTT. Protein product: CASSGSRVSAPEAFF.

This chain connects TRBV3-1 (or the pseudogene TRBV3-2) to TRBJ1-1; D not resolved. This CDR3 has 11 amino acids. The V and J ends lost 2 bases and 11 bases respectively, with 9 bases between them. The germline gives CDR1 LGHDT, CDR2 YNNKEL (reference sequence). The CDR3 spells CASSQNERAFF. The CDR3 nucleotides are TGTGCCAGCAGCCAAAATGAAAGGGCTTTCTTT.

The rearrangement uses TRBV5-4 and TRBJ2-3, with TRBD1 matching 10 bases. In germline, CDR1 is SGHNT, CDR2 YYREEE (reference sequence). With V trimmed by 7 bases and J by 1 base, 6 bases remained unmatched. The CDR3 is 15 amino acids. CDR3 in amino acids: CASGDRGQRTDTQYF. The CDR3 bases are TGTGCCAGCGGGGACAGGGGCCAGCGCACAGATACGCAGTATTTT. The full variable domain, in which reference TRBV5-4 and TRBJ2-3 provide the parts outside the CDR3, is ETGVTQSPTHLIKTRGQQVTLRCSSQSGHNTVSWYQQALGQGPQFIFQYYREEENGRGNFPPRFSGLQFPNYSSELNVNALELDDSALYLCASGDRGQRTDTQYFGPGTRLTVL.

The CDR3 loop is CASSSPVGEGLGNTIYF. The CDR3 coding sequence is TGTGCCAGCAGCTCCCCGGTGGGGGAGGGTCTTGGAAACACCATATATTTT. The rearrangement joins TRBV7-2 to TRBJ1-3; weak D call: TRBD1 (5 bases). The germline gives CDR1 SGHTA, CDR2 FQGNSA. With 4 bases removed from V and 3 bases from J, the gap between germline ends came to 19 bases. CDR3 length: 17 amino acids. The full variable domain, in which reference TRBV7-2 and TRBJ1-3 provide the parts outside the CDR3, is GAGVSQSPSNKVTEKGKDVELRCDPISGHTALYWYRQSLGQGLEFLIYFQGNSAPDKSGLPSDRFSAERTGGSVSTLTIQRTQQEDSAVYLCASSSPVGEGLGNTIYFGEGSWLTVV.

The chain uses TRBV3-1 (or the pseudogene TRBV3-2) and TRBJ1-4; tentatively, D is TRBD1 (6 bases). Per germline, CDR1 LGHDT and CDR2 YNNKEL (reference sequence). Trimming took 4 bases from V and 8 from J, leaving 8 bases between them. The CDR3 is 12 residues long. The CDR3 sequence is CASSRGGEKLFF. CDR3 DNA: TGTGCCAGCAGCCGAGGGGGGGAAAAACTGTTTTTT.

The CDR3 coding sequence is TGCAGCGTATCTTTAGGGACATCTGTTTTATTCTTT. This codes for CSVSLGTSVLFF. The chain has TRBV29-1 and TRBJ1-1, with a possible D match to TRBD1 (6 bases). Trimming took 6 bases from V and 14 from J, leaving 22 bases between them. Germline lookup yields CDR1 SQVTM and CDR2 ANQGSEA. CDR3 length: 12 residues.

This rearrangement joins TRBV7-9 to TRBJ1-3; D call uncertain. Germline loops: CDR1 SEHNR, CDR2 FQNEAQ (reference sequence). Between the trimmed V and J ends, which lost 4 bases and 0 bases, there was a span of 7 bases. The CDR3 is made up of 14 amino acids. The CDR3: CASSYTLSGNTIYF. The CDR3 DNA follows: TGTGCCAGCAGCTATACACTCTCTGGAAACACCATATATTTT.

This chain connects TRBV7-9 to TRBJ1-4, with D possibly TRBD1 on 6 matching bases. Germline values: CDR1 SEHNR, CDR2 FQNEAQ (reference sequence). The CDR3 contains 14 residues. With 8 bases removed from V and 7 bases from J, the gap between germline ends came to 17 bases. The chain's CDR3 is CASVDAGDIEKLFF. In DNA form, the CDR3 reads TGTGCCAGCGTAGATGCGGGGGACATTGAAAAACTGTTTTTT.